Listed below are T cell receptor beta chains from one sample, sequenced in a study of T cell responses to AZD1222 COVID-19 vaccine. Only in-frame clones appear in the TCRdb table, and some are missing; sequencing was by immunoSEQ multiplex PCR. This repertoire shows about 130,000 clones, 88% found once; its top ten account for around a sixth. The material was peripheral blood, obtained on day 0 of MenACWY control vaccination. These receptors were taken from an adult in good health. Each CDR3 is given with its conserved first and last residue. A D gene is named only where the DNA matches it firmly. Not all rows give a size; the values are once, few, many and, for expanded clones, a class.

TRBJ2-2,TRBD2,TRBV27,NA,CASSLSIGLAGVSGELFF,TGTGCCAGCAGTTTATCGATAGGACTAGCGGGAGTTTCCGGGGAGCTGTTTTTT
TRBJ2-7,TRBD1,TRBV18,NA,CASSMGTGTYEQYF,TGTGCCAGCTCAATGGGGACAGGGACATACGAGCAGTACTTC
TRBJ2-7,TRBD2,TRBV5-5,once,CASSSLAGDEQYF,TGTGCCAGCAGCTCCCTAGCGGGTGACGAGCAGTACTTC
TRBJ2-2,TRBD2,TRBV3-1/TRBV3-2,NA,CASSQGLAGATGELFF,TGTGCCAGCAGCCAAGGCCTAGCGGGAGCGACCGGGGAGCTGTTTTTT
TRBJ2-2,NA,TRBV30,NA,CAWKRLPNTGELFF,TGTGCCTGGAAACGACTTCCGAACACCGGGGAGCTGTTTTTT
TRBJ2-7,TRBD2,TRBV5-5,NA,CASSLLTSSEQYF,TGTGCCAGCAGCTTGTTGACTAGCTCCGAGCAGTACTTC
TRBJ2-3,NA,TRBV11-2,NA,CASSLSGLPKDTQYF,TGTGCCAGCAGCTTAAGTGGACTGCCCAAGGATACGCAGTATTTT
TRBJ2-1,NA,TRBV6-6,once,CASSRYLDSRSAYNEQFF,TGTGCCAGCAGCCGATACTTAGACAGCCGATCCGCCTACAATGAGCAGTTCTTC
TRBJ1-1,NA,TRBV19,NA,CASAVWASGNTEAFF,TGTGCCAGTGCTGTGTGGGCAAGTGGTAACACTGAAGCTTTCTTT
TRBJ2-7,NA,TRBV7-8,NA,CASSFVTGALHEQYF,TGTGCCAGCAGCTTCGTAACGGGAGCCCTCCACGAGCAGTACTTC
TRBJ2-2,TRBD2,TRBV10-2,NA,CASRASAGAGTGELFF,TGCGCCAGCAGGGCCAGCGCGGGAGCTGGGACCGGGGAGCTGTTTTTT
TRBJ2-7,NA,TRBV7-2,NA,CASSLGASYEQYF,TGTGCCAGCAGCTTAGGGGCATCCTACGAGCAGTACTTC
TRBJ2-7,NA,TRBV14,NA,CASSQFSAREIYEQYF,TGTGCCAGCAGCCAATTTAGCGCCCGGGAGATATACGAGCAGTACTTC
TRBJ2-7,TRBD1,TRBV29-1,NA,CSAAIRQGGSYEQYF,TGCAGCGCTGCCATACGACAGGGGGGGTCCTACGAGCAGTACTTC
TRBJ2-5,NA,TRBV10-2,NA,CASNGQNLGETQYF,TGCGCCAGCAACGGCCAGAATCTAGGAGAGACCCAGTACTTC
TRBJ2-3,NA,TRBV3-1/TRBV3-2,NA,CASSQTTRTPNYITQYF,TGTGCCAGCAGCCAGACAACGCGGACTCCGAACTACATTACGCAGTATTTT
TRBJ2-1,TRBD2,TRBV5-1,NA,CASRTSGSEQFF,TGCGCCAGCAGGACTAGCGGGAGTGAGCAGTTCTTC
TRBJ1-1,NA,TRBV13,NA,CASSFLAQGYATEAFF,NA
TRBJ2-5,NA,TRBV10-3,NA,CAIKDFQETQYF,TGTGCCATTAAAGACTTCCAAGAGACCCAGTACTTC
TRBJ1-1,NA,TRBV2,NA,CASSELSLTEAFF,TGTGCCAGCAGTGAACTATCGCTGACTGAAGCTTTCTTT
TRBJ2-3,TRBD2,TRBV5-1,once,CASSLAGGVDTQYF,TGCGCCAGCAGCCTGGCGGGAGGGGTAGATACGCAGTATTTT
TRBJ1-1,NA,TRBV10-1,few,CASSMEGNTEAFF,TGCGCCAGCAGCATGGAGGGAAACACTGAAGCTTTCTTT
TRBJ2-7,TRBD1,TRBV15,NA,CATSWDRDYEQYF,TGTGCCACCAGCTGGGACAGAGACTACGAGCAGTACTTC
TRBJ1-1,NA,TRBV27,NA,CASSPSIRQFETEAFF,TGTGCCAGCAGTCCTTCGATTCGGCAGTTTGAAACTGAAGCTTTCTTT
TRBJ2-7,NA,TRBV19,NA,CASSMGGTTYEQYF,TGTGCCAGTAGTATGGGCGGGACCACCTACGAGCAGTACTTC
TRBJ2-7,TRBD2,TRBV6-5,NA,CASRKRTRGVYEQYF,TGTGCCAGCAGAAAAAGGACGCGGGGGGTCTACGAGCAGTACTTC
TRBJ2-7,NA,TRBV30,NA,CAWTKQGGGYGQYF,TGTGCCTGGACGAAACAGGGCGGTGGATATGGGCAGTACTTC
TRBJ2-7,NA,TRBV13,once,CASSFRGSSSYEQYF,TGTGCCAGCAGCTTCAGGGGCTCCAGCTCCTACGAGCAGTACTTC
TRBJ2-3,TRBD2,TRBV5-1,NA,CASSFGAGGGVPDTQYF,TGCGCCAGCAGCTTTGGAGCGGGAGGAGGGGTCCCAGATACGCAGTATTTT
TRBJ1-1,NA,TRBV19,NA,CASSTGLLNTEAFF,TGTGCCAGTAGTACCGGACTTTTGAACACTGAAGCTTTCTTT
TRBJ1-1,NA,TRBV6-5,NA,CATQGNTEAFF,TGTGCCACTCAGGGGAACACTGAAGCTTTCTTT
TRBJ2-3,TRBD2,TRBV19,NA,CASRLAGGPSDTQYF,TGTGCCAGCCGACTAGCGGGAGGGCCCTCAGATACGCAGTATTTT
TRBJ1-2,NA,TRBV7-9,NA,CASSSGDKDYGYTF,TGTGCCAGCAGCTCCGGGGATAAAGACTATGGCTACACCTTC
TRBJ2-5,TRBD2,TRBV10-1,NA,CASSALGLVRETQYF,TGCGCCAGCAGTGCCTTGGGACTAGTAAGAGAGACCCAGTACTTC
TRBJ2-7,TRBD2,TRBV6-5,once,CASSYPGGRGQYF,TGTGCCAGCAGTTACCCGGGAGGCCGGGGGCAGTACTTC
TRBJ1-2,TRBD1,TRBV3-1/TRBV3-2,NA,CASSQVGGGQGYGYTF,TGTGCCAGCAGCCAAGTGGGGGGAGGACAGGGGTATGGCTACACCTTC
TRBJ2-7,TRBD2,TRBV6-1,NA,CASSEAPSGRRYEQYF,TGTGCCAGCAGTGAAGCACCTAGCGGGAGGCGTTACGAGCAGTACTTC
TRBJ2-7,TRBD1,TRBV9,once,CASTIGQGSYEQYF,TGTGCCAGCACCATCGGACAGGGGTCCTACGAGCAGTACTTC
TRBJ2-7,NA,TRBV3-1/TRBV3-2,NA,CASSQDFGGTYEQYF,TGTGCCAGCAGCCAAGATTTTGGGGGGACCTACGAGCAGTACTTC
TRBJ2-7,TRBD1,TRBV12-3/TRBV12-4,NA,CASSKTGGAEQYF,TGTGCCAGCAGTAAGACAGGGGGCGCAGAGCAGTACTTC
TRBJ1-2,NA,TRBV25-1,NA,CASSVDRLGNYGYTF,TGTGCCAGCAGTGTTGATAGGTTGGGGAACTATGGCTACACCTTC
TRBJ2-7,NA,TRBV27,NA,CASSPWDSSTYEQYF,TGTGCCAGCAGCCCTTGGGACTCCTCGACCTACGAGCAGTACTTC
TRBJ2-3,NA,TRBV6-4,NA,CASSENTFNMDTQYF,TGTGCCAGCAGTGAAAACACCTTTAATATGGATACGCAGTATTTT
TRBJ2-7,NA,TRBV19,NA,CASSITGRIGEQYF,TGTGCCAGTAGTATAACGGGCCGAATCGGGGAGCAGTACTTC
TRBJ1-6,NA,TRBV19,NA,CASSMEGSPLHF,TGTGCCAGTAGTATGGAAGGTTCACCCCTCCACTTT
TRBJ2-7,NA,TRBV6-1,NA,CASSEAGTQAAYEQYF,TGTGCCAGCAGTGAAGCCGGAACCCAGGCGGCGTACGAGCAGTACTTC